This is a list of T cell receptor beta chains from one sample in a study of T cell repertoires in cytomegalovirus infection. TCRdb reprocessed the reads with MiXCR, giving one entry per CDR3 protein. This table has 600,000 to 800,000 distinct CDR3 sequences, more than 20% appearing once. The source material was CD8+ T cells from PBMCs. Every receptor here comes from a human donor in good health (CMV status not recorded). Some clones in this sample may be carry-over from other donors' samples. Both conserved end residues are part of each CDR3. D genes are given only for firm matches. The size entry is marked missing in some rows and otherwise reads once, few, many or a size class.

TRBD1	TRBJ2-1	TRBV4-1	many	TGCGCCAGCAGCCAGGACAGGGGAACCTACAATGAGCAGTTCTTC	CASSQDRGTYNEQFF
NA	TRBJ1-1	TRBV6-1	NA	TGTGCCAGCAGTGAAGCGATGATAGGGCCGCACACTGAAGCTTTCTTT	CASSEAMIGPHTEAFF
NA	TRBJ2-7	TRBV13	NA	TGTGCCAGCAGCCAATGGACACCGTTGAACTACGAGCAGTACTTC	CASSQWTPLNYEQYF
NA	TRBJ2-1	TRBV6-2/TRBV6-3	NA	TGTGCCACCTATCCTCTGGCTAGGGGGGGCAACAATGAGCAGTTCTTC	CATYPLARGGNNEQFF
NA	TRBJ2-5	TRBV4-1	few	TGCGCCAGCAGCCCACACGGAACTGAGACCCAGTACTTC	CASSPHGTETQYF
TRBD2	TRBJ2-5	TRBV10-3	few	TGTGCCATCAGTGAGTTAGGGACTAGTGGCGAGACCCAGTACTTC	CAISELGTSGETQYF
NA	TRBJ1-4	TRBV25-1	few	TGTGCCAGCAGTGCGGGACCGTTTAATGAAAAACTGTTTTTT	CASSAGPFNEKLFF
TRBD2	TRBJ2-3	TRBV6-2/TRBV6-3	NA	TGTGCCAGCAGTTACCAAGGACTAGCGGGGCTAGTAGATACGCAGTATTTT	CASSYQGLAGLVDTQYF
NA	TRBJ2-2	TRBV4-1	few	TGCGCCAGCAGCCCTACTCAGGATCCTCTGGGCGGGGAGCTGTTTTTT	CASSPTQDPLGGELFF
NA	TRBJ2-7	TRBV5-1	few	TGCGCCAGCAGCTGGACGGGGGCGCACTACGAGCAGTACTTC	CASSWTGAHYEQYF
TRBD1	TRBJ2-7	TRBV7-9	NA	TGTGCCAGCAGCTTAGGGGACAGGGCCGTTTACTTC	CASSLGDRAVYF
NA	TRBJ1-2	TRBV29-1	NA	TGCAGCGCCTACGTCCTTCTCAGGGCTTCCTATGGCTACACCTTC	CSAYVLLRASYGYTF
NA	TRBJ2-7	TRBV5-6	few	TGTGCCAGCAGCTTGAAGTGGTCTCGGTGGGACGAGCAGTACTTC	CASSLKWSRWDEQYF
TRBD1	TRBJ1-6	TRBV6-2/TRBV6-3	many	TGTGCCAGCAGTTACGGGACAGGGTATTCACCCCTCCACTTT	CASSYGTGYSPLHF
TRBD2	TRBJ2-4	TRBV2	NA	TGTGCCAGCACCCCCACTTTGGGCGGGGGGAAAAACATTCAGTACTTC	CASTPTLGGGKNIQYF
NA	TRBJ2-1	TRBV29-1	few	TGCAGCGTTGAGGGGCTTGAGGGCCTACAACCTTACAATGAGCAGTTCTTC	CSVEGLEGLQPYNEQFF
NA	TRBJ2-5	TRBV12-3/TRBV12-4	many	TGTGCCAGCAGTACTCGGACAGGGAGGGTAGAGACCCAGTACTTC	CASSTRTGRVETQYF
NA	TRBJ2-2	TRBV7-6	NA	TGTGCCAGCAGCTTCACAGTGGGTCCTAGCACCGGGGAGCTGTTTTTT	CASSFTVGPSTGELFF
NA	TRBJ2-3	TRBV28	few	TGTGCCAGCAGTTACCCTGGGGGGCCTGCAGATACGCAGTATTTT	CASSYPGGPADTQYF
NA	TRBJ1-1	TRBV24-1	few	TGTGCCACCAGTGAGACCGGTTCCCATCCGCCCACTGAAGCTTTCTTT	CATSETGSHPPTEAFF
TRBD1	TRBJ1-1	TRBV10-3	few	TGTGCCATCAGTGAGTCAGCTCCCGGGACAGCCGAAGCTTTCTTT	CAISESAPGTAEAFF
NA	TRBJ2-1	TRBV5-1	few	TGCGCCAGCAGCGAGAATGATGAGCAGTTCTTC	CASSENDEQFF
NA	TRBJ1-5	TRBV29-1	NA	TGCAGCGTTGAAGATGGATTCAGAGAAGGCAATCAGCCCCAGCATTTT	CSVEDGFREGNQPQHF
NA	TRBJ1-2	TRBV5-6	few	TGTGCCAGCAGGGACGACGGTGGAGGCTACACCTTC	CASRDDGGGYTF
NA	TRBJ2-2	TRBV6-2/TRBV6-3	many	TGTGCCAGCACCATAGTGGACACCGGGGAGCTGTTTTTT	CASTIVDTGELFF
TRBD1	TRBJ1-1	TRBV6-5	many	TGTGCCAGCAGTTACTGGGGACAGGCCTCCCTAGGGGCTTTCTTT	CASSYWGQASLGAFF
NA	TRBJ1-2	TRBV4-2	NA	TGTGCCAGCAGCCAAGAGGACAACTATGGCTACACCTTC	CASSQEDNYGYTF
NA	TRBJ2-7	TRBV7-6	few	TGTGCCAGCACCGTGGGGGCCTACGAGCAGTACTTC	CASTVGAYEQYF
NA	TRBJ1-2	TRBV6-2/TRBV6-3	many	TGTGCCAGCAGTTACTCGAACTCCTATGGCTACACCTTC	CASSYSNSYGYTF
NA	TRBJ2-1	TRBV3-1	NA	TGTGCCAGCAGCCAGAATAGGGTGATGGTCCATGAGCAGTTCTTC	CASSQNRVMVHEQFF
NA	TRBJ1-5	TRBV7-9	NA	TGTGCCAGCAGTTCCGGGACAAGAAATCAGCCCCAGCATTTT	CASSSGTRNQPQHF
TRBD1	TRBJ2-1	TRBV6-1	many	TGTGCCAGCACCCCGGGACAGTCTAATGAGCAGTTCTTC	CASTPGQSNEQFF
TRBD1	TRBJ2-1	TRBV7-9	many	TGTGCCAGCAGCGGCTTCAGGGGGAGCTCCTACAATGAGCAGTTCTTC	CASSGFRGSSYNEQFF
NA	TRBJ2-7	TRBV20-1	NA	TGCAGTGCTAGAGAGGTGGGGGGAGAGCAGTACTTC	CSAREVGGEQYF
NA	TRBJ2-7	TRBV27	NA	TGTGCCAGCAGCTTGGGTAGATCGGGAGAGCAGTACTTC	CASSLGRSGEQYF
NA	TRBJ2-5	TRBV13	NA	TGTACCAGCAGCTCAAACGTAGAGACCCAGTACTTC	CTSSSNVETQYF
NA	TRBJ1-1	TRBV15	NA	TGTGCCACCAGCATTAACTACCAGGGGACCAACACTGAAGCTTTCTTT	CATSINYQGTNTEAFF
TRBD1	TRBJ1-6	TRBV7-9	NA	TGTGCCAGCAGCCGGGACAGACCAAGCCGAAATTCACCCCTCCACTTT	CASSRDRPSRNSPLHF
NA	TRBJ2-5	TRBV7-9	few	TGTGCCAGCAGCTTAGACGGTATGAAGACCCAGTACTTC	CASSLDGMKTQYF
TRBD2	TRBJ2-4	TRBV6-2/TRBV6-3	few	TGTGCCAGCAGTTACTCGACTAGCGAAGTTCCCAAAGCCAAAAACATTCAGTACTTC	CASSYSTSEVPKAKNIQYF
NA	TRBJ1-5	TRBV4-1	many	TGCGCCAGCAGCCCAACACTGGATAGGCAGCCCCAGCATTTT	CASSPTLDRQPQHF
TRBD1	TRBJ1-2	TRBV7-2	NA	TGTGCCAGCAGCTCAAGGACAGGAAGTTTGATTAACGGCTACACCTTC	CASSSRTGSLINGYTF
NA	TRBJ2-3	TRBV9	NA	TGTGCCAGCAGCGCCCAGCGTCTTAGCACAGATACGCAGTATTTT	CASSAQRLSTDTQYF
NA	TRBJ1-6	TRBV14	NA	TGTGCCAGCAGCCAACGGGGTATCCCCTATAATTCACCCCTCCACTTT	CASSQRGIPYNSPLHF
NA	TRBJ2-7	TRBV12-3/TRBV12-4	NA	TGTGCCAGCAGCCTAATACTCGGCGAGCAGTACTTC	CASSLILGEQYF
NA	TRBJ1-1	TRBV18	few	TGTGCCAGCTCTCCCCGGGGATGGGAGAACACTGAAGCTTTCTTT	CASSPRGWENTEAFF
NA	TRBJ2-3	TRBV6-5	NA	TGTGCCAACAGCCTCCGAGGATCTAGCACAGATACGCAGTATTTT	CANSLRGSSTDTQYF
TRBD2	TRBJ2-1	TRBV6-2/TRBV6-3	NA	TGTGCCAGCAGCCGACTAGCGGGGGTAGACAATGAGCAGTTCTTC	CASSRLAGVDNEQFF
NA	TRBJ1-1	TRBV29-1	NA	TGCAGCGGAATAGATGACACTGAAGCTTTCTTT	CSGIDDTEAFF
TRBD1	TRBJ1-2	TRBV3-1	NA	TGTGCCAGCAGCCAAGAAAGGGGGCGTGGCTACACCTTC	CASSQERGRGYTF
NA	TRBJ2-7	TRBV7-6	few	TGTGCCAGCAGCCAGGGCCTCGCCGGGGGAGACGAGCAGTACTTC	CASSQGLAGGDEQYF
NA	TRBJ1-1	TRBV28	NA	TGTGCCAGCAGCGGTATCGTGGGGGATCGCAACACTGAAGCTTTCTTT	CASSGIVGDRNTEAFF
TRBD1	TRBJ2-1	TRBV6-5	many	TGTGCCAGCAGTTACGGGACAGGATACAATGAGCAGTTCTTC	CASSYGTGYNEQFF
TRBD1	TRBJ1-1	TRBV19	few	TGTGCCAGTAGTACTGGACAGGGCTCTGAAGCTTTCTTT	CASSTGQGSEAFF
NA	TRBJ1-5	TRBV28	NA	TGTGCCAGCAAGGACTACTTCCAAGCCCAGCATTTT	CASKDYFQAQHF
NA	TRBJ2-3	TRBV7-9	many	TGTGCCAGCGTAGCTGATACGCAGTATTTT	CASVADTQYF
NA	TRBJ2-7	TRBV6-6	many	TGTGCCAGCACCTGGGGAGGAACCTACGAGCAGTACTTC	CASTWGGTYEQYF
NA	TRBJ2-5	TRBV13	few	TGTGCCAGCAGCCCGGGGGACGGCGGCCAAGAGACCCAGTACTTC	CASSPGDGGQETQYF
NA	TRBJ1-2	TRBV6-6	NA	TGTGCCAGCAGTTACTCGGCAGAGCACTATGGCTACACCTTC	CASSYSAEHYGYTF
TRBD2	TRBJ2-1	TRBV29-1	NA	TGCAGCGTTCCTCCCCGGACTAGCGGGGGCCCGAGCTCCTACAATGAGCAGTTCTTC	CSVPPRTSGGPSSYNEQFF